The subject of this entry is one TCR beta chain. The source of the sample is a study of blood T cell repertoires in COVID-19. Study in general: PBMCs, B-cell-depleted T cells, or T cells provided the cDNA or gDNA that made up the material.

How the authors handled the data: Nucleated cell number was recorded as an estimate derived from reference gene primer amplification. TCRdb's table, derived via immunoSEQ multiplex PCR, lists solely in-frame clones and lacks some. That table gives V, J and clone size, and the DNA gave D and trimming. The sample carries 78,000 or so clones, 80% to 90% recorded once. The CDR3 totals 13 residues. CDR1 is GTSNPN and CDR2 is SVGIG in the germline V gene (reference sequence). V was cut by 2 bases and J by 8 bases, with 10 bases left in between. The specimen sequenced was peripheral blood. This receptor was obtained from a woman in her 50s with acute or convalescent COVID-19. The J gene is TRBJ1-6, the V gene TRBV30; unclear D gene. This CDR3 reads CAWSSEGYSPLHF. In DNA, the CDR3 is TGTGCCTGGAGTTCGGAGGGATATTCACCCCTCCACTTT.